The clone carrying this T cell receptor beta chain was found a few times. The CDR3 sequence is 16 residues long. Trimming left V 3 bases short and J 7 bases short, with 19 bases between. As it was prepared, the TCRbeta library received unique molecular identifiers. TCRdb re-called the PCR reads with MiXCR, one entry per CDR3 protein. The sample holds about 500,000 distinct CDR3 sequences; 30% to 35% are singletons and the top ten take 2% to 3%. The data stem from a study of T-cell reconstitution after alpha-beta-depleted transplantation in children. The chain links TRBV12-3 or TRBV12-4 to TRBJ1-3, with TRBD1 as a possible D gene (5 bases). The receptor comes from a human donor who donated a stem cell graft to a child with aplastic anemia. Sequenced material: PBMCs from the stem cell graft donor, taken from the stem cell graft. The chain's CDR3 is CASSFGWGPPENTIYF. Here the CDR3 DNA reads TGTGCCAGCAGTTTTGGTTGGGGACCCCCCGAGAACACCATATATTTT.